This T cell receptor (beta chain) emerged from a study of T-cell reconstitution after alpha-beta-depleted transplantation in children. During its preparation, the TCRbeta library received unique molecular identifiers. Via MiXCR, TCRdb re-called the PCR reads, giving one row per CDR3 protein. The table includes some 340,000 distinct CDR3 sequences, under 13% detected once. The J segment lost 1 base and the V segment lost 1 base, leaving 3 bases of the junction unmatched. CDR3 length: 17 amino acids. Germline assignment: CDR1 MDHEN and CDR2 SYDVKM. This clonotype was seen more than once but under ten times.

The chain uses TRBV28 and TRBJ2-2; 10 positions agree with TRBD2. The receptor comes from a human donor who donated a stem cell graft to a child with acute lymphoblastic leukemia. This sample comprised PBMCs from the stem cell graft donor, obtained from the stem cell graft. The CDR3 loop reads CASSLSSGRGNTGELFF. CDR3 coding DNA: TGTGCCAGCAGTTTATCTAGCGGGAGAGGGAACACCGGGGAGCTGTTTTTT.